These 26 T cell receptor beta chains originate from one sample sequenced in a study of blood T cells in healthy people across ages. For the second PCR, which ran for about 7 to 12 cycles, a sample-barcoded 5' primer and a J-beta primer mix were used. MiXCR was run by TCRdb on the 5' RACE reads, yielding one entry per CDR3 protein. This table holds about 1.4 million distinct CDR3 sequences, 45% to 70% found once. The specimen was blood. The receptors stem from a young man in good health.

The chain employs TRBV6-2 or TRBV6-3 and TRBJ2-7, with 7 bases lining up with TRBD2. This CDR3 is built from 15 residues. Germline V CDR1 and CDR2: MNHEY, SVGEGT. Trimming at V came to 6 bases and at J to 0 bases, leaving 8 bases not matched to a gene. CDR3 protein: CASSNERGYSYEQYF. As DNA, the CDR3 is TGTGCCAGCAGCAACGAGCGGGGTTACTCCTACGAGCAGTACTTC.

The count of this clonotype is one. The V and J genes are TRBV24-1 and TRBJ2-1; 7 bases map to TRBD1. There are 16 residues in the CDR3. Germline assignment: CDR1 KGHDR and CDR2 SFDVKD. V lost 5 bases and J lost 0; bases outside the gene matches: 6. CDR3: CATSALTGNSYNEQFF. CDR3 coding DNA: TGTGCCACCAGTGCCCTGACAGGGAACTCCTACAATGAGCAGTTCTTC.

This clonotype occurred a few times. The genes are TRBV7-6 and TRBJ2-3, with TRBD1 identical over 7 bases. The germline V gene encodes CDR1 SGHVS and CDR2 FNYEAQ. V lost 10 bases, J lost 2 bases, and 9 bases stayed unmatched. The CDR3 is 14 residues long. Here the CDR3 reads CATRQGTNTDTQYF. Written as DNA, the CDR3 is TGTGCCACCCGACAGGGAACAAACACAGATACGCAGTATTTT.

The chain is built from TRBV24-1 and TRBJ2-7; the match to TRBD1 covers 8 bases. The junction had 6 bases not matched to a gene; V was cut back by 4 bases and J by 2 bases. The CDR3 has 15 amino acids. The germline gives CDR1 KGHDR, CDR2 SFDVKD. CDR3 amino acids: CATSDHRQGPYEQYF. The CDR3 DNA reads as TGTGCCACCAGTGACCATAGACAGGGGCCCTACGAGCAGTACTTC.

This chain uses TRBV28 with TRBJ2-5, with D perhaps TRBD2 (6 bases). Matching the DNA end better, TRBJ2-7 makes the J call doubtful. Germline CDR1 reads MDHEN; CDR2 reads SYDVKM. The CDR3 totals 14 residues. For the CDR3, the DNA is TGTGCCAGCACCTTCAGGACTATACCCTACGAGCAGTACTTC. It translates to CASTFRTIPYEQYF.

This clonotype was counted a few times. This sequence joins TRBV3-1 and TRBJ2-7; D is undetermined. Per the germline V gene, CDR1 is LGHDT and CDR2 is YNNKEL (reference sequence). Trimming left V 1 base short and J 0 bases short, with 7 bases between. The CDR3 is made up of 14 amino acids. CDR3 residues: CASSQGLNSYEQYF. DNA of the CDR3: TGTGCCAGCAGCCAAGGGCTGAACTCCTACGAGCAGTACTTC.

This clonotype was counted a single time. V usage is TRBV20-1 and J usage is TRBJ2-3, with D perhaps matching TRBD2 (6 bases). This CDR3 is 14 amino acids long. V shed 6 bases and J shed 0 bases, with 13 bases lying between them. The germline gives CDR1 DFQATT, CDR2 SNEGSKA (reference sequence). In DNA form, the CDR3 reads TGCAGTGCCCAATGGCGGGGTAGCACAGATACGCAGTATTTT. It specifies CSAQWRGSTDTQYF.

The chain carries TRBV4-1 and TRBJ2-3; TRBD1 or TRBD2 may be the D gene (5 bases each). Per germline, CDR1 MGHRA and CDR2 YSYEKL. Between the trimmed V and J ends, which lost 0 bases and 6 bases, there was a span of 19 bases. This CDR3 contains 17 residues. In DNA, the CDR3 is TGCGCCAGCAGCCAAGATATGGGGGTCGGTACTTGGGATACGCAGTATTTT. As protein: CASSQDMGVGTWDTQYF.

This clonotype appeared a few times. This chain links TRBV10-3 with TRBJ1-5, with D perhaps TRBD1 (6 bases). V was clipped by 2 bases and J by 4 bases, with 12 bases between them. This CDR3 spans 15 amino acids. CDR1 ENHRY and CDR2 SYGVKD come from the germline V gene. CDR3: CAISETRGGNQPQHF. CDR3 DNA: TGTGCCATCAGTGAGACCAGGGGAGGAAATCAGCCCCAGCATTTT.

The V gene is TRBV5-1, the J gene TRBJ2-2, with D hard to call. Germline V gene sequence: CDR1 SGHRS, CDR2 YFSETQ. V lost 7 bases and J lost 0, with 19 bases in between. There are 17 residues in the CDR3. In nucleotides, the CDR3 is TGCGCCAGCCTTCCGATTTTTGGGCTAGCGAACACCGGGGAGCTGTTTTTT. Protein: CASLPIFGLANTGELFF.

Only a few counts were recorded for this clonotype. This chain links TRBV10-3 with TRBJ2-6; TRBD2 matches at 9 bases. The CDR3 is 16 residues long. Germline values: CDR1 ENHRY, CDR2 SYGVKD. V shed 11 bases, J shed 0 bases, and the junction held 8 bases outside the gene matches. In nucleotides, the CDR3 is TGTGCCGTTGGGACTAGCTTCCTCTCTGGGGCCAACGTCCTGACTTTC. Its translation: CAVGTSFLSGANVLTF.

The rearrangement joins TRBV12-3 or TRBV12-4 to TRBJ2-1; D not certain. The CDR3 extends over 13 amino acids. V was cut by 2 bases and J by 5 bases, with 7 bases left in between. CDR3 sequence: CASSLYRDNEQFF. For the CDR3, the DNA is TGTGCCAGCAGTTTATATCGCGACAATGAGCAGTTCTTC.

The CDR3 here is CASGRCGGYYEQYF. CDR3 in DNA: TGTGCCAGCGGCCGGTGTGGGGGTTACTACGAGCAGTACTTC. The chain joins TRBV12-1 to TRBJ2-7; the D call TRBD1 from the table was never checked on the DNA. TRBV12-1 is a pseudogene locus. The CDR3 has 14 residues.

This chain links TRBV18 with TRBJ2-3, with D unclear. V was trimmed by 8 bases and J by 2 bases, leaving 11 bases between them. Germline-derived CDR1 and CDR2 are KGHSH and LQKENI. This CDR3 region has 13 residues. This CDR3 reads CASPQPPTDTQYF. In nucleotides, the CDR3 is TGTGCCAGCCCCCAACCCCCCACAGATACGCAGTATTTT.

The J gene is TRBJ1-4, the V gene TRBV4-1, with a tentative D call TRBD1 (5 bases). Germline V gene data show CDR1 as MGHRA and CDR2 as YSYEKL. This CDR3 is 16 amino acids long. Trimming shortened V by 0 bases and J by 0 bases, and 8 bases separated the two germline ends. CDR3 sequence (DNA): TGCGCCAGCAGCCAAGATGGACACCCAACTAATGAAAAACTGTTTTTT. Translation gives CASSQDGHPTNEKLFF.

The J gene is TRBJ2-4, the V gene TRBV30; 11 nucleotides line up with TRBD1. Trimming cost V 1 base and J 13 bases; bases outside gene matches: 6. This CDR3 is 13 amino acids long. The germline CDR1 and CDR2 sequences are GTSNPN and SVGIG (reference sequence). This CDR3 is CAWSADRGQEQYF. In DNA form, the CDR3 reads TGTGCCTGGAGTGCGGACAGGGGGCAAGAGCAGTACTTC.

V and J are TRBV25-1 and TRBJ2-6; D is uncertain. The germline CDR1 and CDR2 sequences are MGHDK and SYGVNS. Between the trimmed V and J ends, which lost 1 base and 1 base, there was a span of 11 bases. The CDR3 extends over 17 amino acids. The CDR3 sequence is CASSESTSNSGANVLTF. CDR3 DNA: TGTGCCAGCAGTGAATCGACCTCAAATTCTGGGGCCAACGTCCTGACTTTC.

J is TRBJ2-2 and V is TRBV4-2; the match to TRBD2 covers 10 bases. Germline CDR1 is LGHNA and CDR2 is YNFKEQ. Losses at the gene ends were 4 bases for V and 5 bases for J; bases not matched to a gene: 7. This CDR3 has 16 residues. This CDR3 is CASSPAGGPGTGELFF. The CDR3 nucleotides read TGTGCCAGCAGCCCAGCGGGAGGGCCGGGTACCGGGGAGCTGTTTTTT.

The rearrangement links TRBV4-1 to TRBJ2-3, with 11 nucleotides matching TRBD2. The germline V gene has CDR1 MGHRA and CDR2 YSYEKL. The CDR3 length is 16 residues. After removal of 8 bases from V and 2 bases from J, the junction contained 9 bases not matched to a gene. The CDR3 sequence: CASSSGTSGITDTQYF. CDR3 nucleotides: TGCGCCAGCTCCTCCGGGACTAGCGGAATCACAGATACGCAGTATTTT.

The chain recombines TRBV6-2 or TRBV6-3 with TRBJ2-5, with 9 bases aligning to TRBD1. The end of the DNA is better explained by TRBJ2-7, so the J call may be wrong. Germline V CDR1 and CDR2: MNHEY, SVGEGT. The CDR3 has 14 amino acids. This CDR3 reads CASKRPGTGTEQYF. The DNA of the CDR3 is TGTGCCAGCAAGCGTCCCGGGACAGGGACCGAGCAGTACTTC.

The chain recombines TRBV5-1 with TRBJ1-6, with D unclear. Germline assignment: CDR1 SGHRS and CDR2 YFSETQ. The CDR3 runs 16 residues. V was trimmed by 2 bases and J by 6 bases, leaving 15 bases between them. The CDR3, as DNA: TGCGCCAGCAGCTTCAACCCCACACCGAGTAATTCACCCCTCCACTTT. Translated, it gives CASSFNPTPSNSPLHF.

This clonotype was found once. This chain links TRBV12-3 or TRBV12-4 with TRBJ1-2; 7 positions agree with TRBD1. V was pared by 10 bases and J by 7 bases, with 12 bases of the junction left unmatched. This CDR3 has 13 residues. The DNA of the CDR3 is TGTGCCACCAAAGTCGACAGGGCCTCTGGCTACACCTTC. It is translated as CATKVDRASGYTF.

This chain uses TRBV4-1 with TRBJ2-7, with D tentatively TRBD1 (6 bases). V gave up 4 bases and J gave up 1 base, with 20 bases separating them. Germline V gene sequence: CDR1 MGHRA, CDR2 YSYEKL. The CDR3 length is 17 residues. The CDR3 here is CASSPARARGSSYEQYF. The CDR3 bases are TGCGCCAGCAGCCCAGCCCGAGCCAGGGGAAGTTCCTACGAGCAGTACTTC.

This clonotype was recorded once. This sequence joins TRBV27 and TRBJ2-1; D remains unclear. V lost 8 bases and J lost 8, with 13 bases in between. Germline V lookup: CDR1 MNHEY, CDR2 SMNVEV (reference sequence). This CDR3 region has 12 residues. The chain's CDR3 is CASGVVQDEQFF. CDR3 in DNA: TGTGCCAGCGGGGTAGTTCAGGATGAGCAGTTCTTC.

This clonotype was counted once. Its ends do not fully match the called genes, so a read error is possible. The rearrangement uses TRBV6-2 or TRBV6-3 and TRBJ1-1; TRBD1 might be the D (5 bases). The V gene's germline CDR1 is MNHEY and CDR2 SVGEGT. CDR3 size: 13 residues. CDR3 nucleotides: TGTGCCAGCAGCTCCACCAGAGGGACTGGAGCTTTCTTT. Translating it yields CASSSTRGTGAFF.

As concerns this clonotype: A much bigger clone sits one base away, suggesting this may be a read error. J is TRBJ2-5 and V is TRBV4-1, with TRBD2 identical over 10 bases. The J call may be wrong; the DNA end is better matched by TRBJ2-7. The CDR3 consists of 15 residues. Per germline, CDR1 MGHRA and CDR2 YSYEKL. The CDR3 loop is CASSQVKREGSEQYF. CDR3 nucleotide sequence: TGCGCCAGCAGCCAAGTAAAGCGGGAGGGCTCCGAGCAGTACTTC.